This paragraph covers one T cell receptor (beta chain) sequence. There are 14 residues in the CDR3. CDR1 is SGHKS and CDR2 is YYEKEE in the germline V gene (reference sequence). V was clipped by 4 bases and J by 1 base; unmatched bases: 4. These data come from a study of blood T cell repertoires in COVID-19. The repertoire was sequenced with immunoSEQ multiplex PCR; TCRdb's copy has only in-frame clones and lacks some. Seen here are 61,000 or so clones, 70% to 85% observed once, and the top ten hold less than 7%. This sequence was found in a woman between 70 and 85 years old with acute or convalescent COVID-19. The sample was peripheral blood. The rearrangement links TRBV5-5 to TRBJ2-5, with 7 nucleotides matching TRBD2. The DNA of the CDR3 is TGTGCCAGCAGCCGAGGACTAGGCCAAGAGACCCAGTACTTC. The encoded protein is CASSRGLGQETQYF.